This T cell receptor beta chain was sequenced during a study of blood T cell repertoires in COVID-19 (dated by TCRdb to between 2020 and 2021). Regarding the research as a whole: Samples covering the acute and convalescent phases of COVID-19 were provided by collaborators in the United States, Italy and Spain. The material from the prospective study consisted of cDNA or gDNA derived from T cells, B-cell-depleted T cells, or PBMCs. The dataset comprised deeply sampled blood TCRbeta repertoires from subjects exposed to, actively infected with, or recovered from COVID-19. A freely available public database, intended as a resource for researchers studying the immune response to SARS-CoV-2, is where the repertoires were released. Samples came from the ongoing ImmuneRACE study (first 160 participants) plus 1,254 subjects from 6 global collaborators. The sample metadata nearly always contained a de-identified subject ID, COVID-19 status, age in years and sex. Where HLA class I and class II types were available, the types were taken from metadata supplied by the sample provider, not from assay-based typing. The paper as a whole reports these results and caveats: The quantity of clinical and demographic metadata differed by source and by participant and was supplied without curation.

TCRbeta CDR3 regions were amplified from genomic DNA by means of the immunoSEQ Assay, a bias-controlled multiplex PCR. Under the source paper's analysis protocol: Within the assay, amplification of reference gene primers was used to estimate how many nucleated cells each sample contained. Sequence reads were collapsed and filtered to measure the absolute abundance of every unique TCRbeta CDR3 rearrangement. Productive Simpson clonality was computed per sample as the square root of Simpson's diversity index over productive rearrangements. As stored in TCRdb, this immuneACCESS dataset retains in-frame rearrangements with V and J assigned. A fraction of the clones does not appear; measured against another copy, unresolved V genes explain less than half of the discrepancy, and the remainder lacks a known reason. V, J and clone size derive from that table, while D and trimming were established from the DNA sequence. In all, the sample holds some 200,000 clones, and around nine tenths of those were seen once. The leading ten clones occupy 0.88% of the sample.

A word on this clone: It has no known antigen specificity. The input lacks base qualities; no much larger clone sits a single base away.

The CDR3 has 17 amino acids, counting the end cysteine and phenylalanine. Only CDR3 DNA is held: 51 bases, read in frame from base 1. CDR1 and CDR2, per the germline V gene, are SGHVS and FNYEAQ. V gives up 5 bases and J gives up 6 bases, and the segment between their germline ends measures 23 bases. A second Seattle source provided samples from volunteer blood donors who had recovered from COVID-19. The collaborating institutions used their own protocols to collect whole blood in K2EDTA tubes. For TCRbeta analysis, collaborators shipped samples as frozen whole blood, isolated PBMCs, or DNA extracted from either of those sample types.

The sequence derives from a woman aged 18-29 years who had recovered from COVID-19. The material sequenced was peripheral blood. The chain is encoded by TRBV7-6 joined to TRBJ1-5; TRBD1 is a weak D gene call, 5 bases matching. The CDR3 region has the sequence CASSDGLQQGSVQPQHF. The bases are TGTGCCAGCAGCGACGGCTTACAGCAGGGTAGTGTTCAGCCCCAGCATTTT.